The 23 T cell receptor beta chains given below trace back to one sample, sequenced in a study of blood T cell repertoires in COVID-19. TCRdb's table, derived via immunoSEQ multiplex PCR, lists solely in-frame clones and lacks some. The sample records about 100,000 clones, about 85% being singletons. The specimen was peripheral blood. The source of these receptors is a human donor in a cohort sampled during active COVID-19.

V gene TRBV2 combines with J gene TRBJ2-7; D possibly corresponds to TRBD2 (6 bases). V lost 4 bases and J 0 bases, leaving 10 bases between the germline ends. The CDR3 has 14 residues. Per germline, CDR1 SNHLY and CDR2 FYNNEI. CDR3 DNA sequence: TGTGCCAGCAGTGGTAGCGGACGCTCCTACGAGCAGTACTTC. Translated, it gives CASSGSGRSYEQYF. The full variable domain, completed using reference TRBV2 and TRBJ2-7, is EPEVTQTPSHQVTQMGQEVILRCVPISNHLYFYWYRQILGQKVEFLVSFYNNEISEKSEIFDDQFSVERPDGSNFTLKIRSTKLEDSAMYFCASSGSGRSYEQYFGPGTRLTVT.

CDR3 sequence: CASTKPGSNAEAFF. The CDR3 region has the DNA TGTGCCAGCACCAAACCGGGTAGTAACGCTGAAGCTTTCTTT. This rearrangement joins TRBV6-5 to TRBJ1-1; D is unresolved. V gave up 7 bases and J gave up 6 bases, with 18 bases separating them. The CDR3 runs 14 residues. CDR1 is MNHEY, CDR2 SVGAGI, per germline.

The J gene is TRBJ2-1, the V gene TRBV7-6; D perhaps matches TRBD2 (6 bases). CDR1 is SGHVS and CDR2 is FNYEAQ in the germline V gene. The CDR3 is made up of 14 amino acids. With 5 bases removed from V and 0 bases from J, the gap between germline ends came to 8 bases. The CDR3: CASSLGGSYNEQFF. CDR3 DNA: TGTGCCAGCAGCCTGGGGGGCTCCTACAATGAGCAGTTCTTC.

The CDR3 loop reads CASSSFLNTEAFF. The DNA for the CDR3 is TGTGCCAGCAGCTCCTTCTTGAACACTGAAGCTTTCTTT. This chain uses TRBV11-3 with TRBJ1-1; no definite D call. The V and J ends lost 4 bases and 0 bases respectively, with 6 bases between them. Germline V gene lookup returns CDR1 SGHNT and CDR2 YENEEA. CDR3 size: 13 residues.

The V and J genes are TRBV18 and TRBJ1-1; the D is unclear. The CDR3 contains 13 residues. V was clipped by 2 bases and J by 3 bases, with 7 bases between them. The germline V gene has CDR1 KGHSH and CDR2 LQKENI. The CDR3, as DNA: TGTGCCAGCTCACCAGGGAGGGACACTGAAGCTTTCTTT. The encoded protein is CASSPGRDTEAFF.

V and J are TRBV6-5 and TRBJ1-2; D is ambiguous. Germline CDR1 MNHEY, CDR2 SVGAGI. This CDR3 comprises 14 residues. The ends were cut back, 5 bases at V and 1 base at J, with 11 bases in the middle. The CDR3 loop reads CASSTGHSNYGYTF. The CDR3 DNA sequence: TGTGCCAGCAGTACCGGCCACAGTAACTATGGCTACACCTTC.

The gene calls are TRBV7-2 and TRBJ1-2; 7 nucleotides align to TRBD1. Per germline, CDR1 SGHTA and CDR2 FQGNSA. The junction had 4 bases not matched to a gene; V was cut back by 2 bases and J by 7 bases. The CDR3 is 13 amino acids. The CDR3 DNA is TGTGCCAGCAGCTTATCCACAGGGGCTGGCTACACCTTC. Amino acid sequence: CASSLSTGAGYTF.

This chain links TRBV7-9 with TRBJ2-5; 11 bases fit TRBD1. This CDR3 has 16 residues. Trimming at V came to 2 bases and at J to 5 bases, leaving 7 bases not matched to a gene. The V gene's germline CDR1 is SEHNR and CDR2 FQNEAQ (reference sequence). CDR3 sequence reads: CASSLRGQGARETQYF. CDR3 in DNA: TGTGCCAGCAGCTTAAGAGGACAGGGGGCAAGGGAGACCCAGTACTTC.

The gene calls are TRBV3-1 (or the pseudogene TRBV3-2) and TRBJ2-6, with D uncertain. Germline V CDR1 and CDR2: LGHDT, YNNKEL (reference sequence). This CDR3 comprises 15 residues. Trimming removed 1 base at V and 2 bases at J, with 6 bases between. The CDR3 protein is CASSQVLTGANVLTF. The DNA of the CDR3 is TGTGCCAGCAGCCAAGTACTGACTGGGGCCAACGTCCTGACTTTC.

The gene calls are TRBV12-3 or TRBV12-4 and TRBJ2-5, with D perhaps matching TRBD2 (5 bases). V lost 3 bases and J lost 3, with 8 bases in between. The CDR3 contains 13 residues. The CDR3 sequence is CASSFDGKETQYF. The CDR3 DNA reads as TGTGCCAGCAGTTTTGACGGGAAAGAGACCCAGTACTTC.

J is TRBJ2-1 and V is TRBV7-2; 11 bases are shared with TRBD1. This CDR3 spans 16 amino acids. The germline CDR1 and CDR2 sequences are SGHTA and FQGNSA. Unmatched junction bases numbered 10, after V lost 6 bases and J lost 6 bases. CDR3 in amino acids: CASSPLRDRGFNEQFF. As DNA, the CDR3 is TGTGCCAGCAGTCCACTCCGGGACAGGGGGTTCAATGAGCAGTTCTTC.

This rearrangement joins TRBV18 to TRBJ2-7; no clear D. From germline, CDR1 is KGHSH and CDR2 LQKENI. V shed 3 bases and J shed 2 bases, with 8 bases lying between them. This CDR3 spans 13 amino acids. Here the CDR3 reads CASSPLGAYEQYF. In nucleotides, the CDR3 is TGTGCCAGCTCACCGCTGGGCGCCTACGAGCAGTACTTC.

The chain couples TRBV4-3 to TRBJ1-5; no clear D gene. This CDR3 spans 16 amino acids. Germline CDR1 LGHNA, CDR2 YSLEER. V dropped 4 bases and J dropped 3 bases, with 16 bases sitting between them. CDR3 coding DNA: TGCGCCAGCAGCCTCCACCCGGGAGCCCTCAATCAGCCCCAGCATTTT. Amino acids: CASSLHPGALNQPQHF.

The chain recombines TRBV18 with TRBJ2-7, with 12 positions matching TRBD2. The CDR3 spans 15 residues. The V gene's germline CDR1 is KGHSH and CDR2 LQKENI. V shed 3 bases, J shed 2 bases, and the junction held 2 bases outside the gene matches. CDR3 bases: TGTGCCAGCTCACCGACTAGCGGGGGACCCTACGAGCAGTACTTC. It encodes CASSPTSGGPYEQYF. Complete variable domain (other parts from reference TRBV18 and TRBJ2-7): NAGVMQNPRHLVRRRGQEARLRCSPMKGHSHVYWYRQLPEEGLKFMVYLQKENIIDESGMPKERFSAEFPKEGPSILRIQQVVRGDSAAYFCASSPTSGGPYEQYFGPGTRLTVT.

This sequence joins TRBV12-5 and TRBJ1-6, with unresolved D. The CDR3 length is 16 residues. V dropped 2 bases and J dropped 6 bases, with 14 bases sitting between them. CDR1 and CDR2 (germline): LGHNT, FRNRAP. CDR3 residues: CASGLLTGSSNSPLHF. In nucleotides, the CDR3 is TGTGCTAGTGGTTTGCTAACGGGAAGTAGTAATTCACCCCTCCACTTT.

CDR3: CASSLQVTWGAGELFF. CDR3 in DNA: TGTGCCAGCAGCCTTCAGGTTACATGGGGCGCCGGGGAGCTGTTTTTT. The chain joins TRBV5-4 to TRBJ2-2, with a weak D call TRBD1 (5 bases). The germline V gene has CDR1 SGHNT and CDR2 YYREEE (reference sequence). This CDR3 has 16 residues. V shed 4 bases and J shed 6 bases, with 19 bases lying between them.

The V and J genes are TRBV6-2 or TRBV6-3 and TRBJ2-1; 9 nucleotides line up with TRBD2. V lost 4 bases to trimming and J lost 2 bases; unmatched junction nucleotides: 6. Germline CDR1 reads MNHEY; CDR2 reads SVGEGT. The CDR3 has 16 amino acids. The CDR3 DNA is TGTGCCAGCAGTTCCCATAGCGGGAGACCCTACAATGAGCAGTTCTTC. It is translated as CASSSHSGRPYNEQFF.

The chain is built from TRBV5-5 and TRBJ2-6; a weak D match, TRBD2 (6 bases). Trimming stripped 4 bases from V and 0 bases from J, with 11 bases between. Germline values: CDR1 SGHKS, CDR2 YYEKEE (reference sequence). The CDR3 loop spans 16 amino acids. CDR3 loop: CASSAWGGSGANVLTF. The CDR3 DNA follows: TGTGCCAGCAGCGCCTGGGGAGGCTCTGGGGCCAACGTCCTGACTTTC.

The V call is TRBV5-1, the J call TRBJ2-5; TRBD2 is a possible D gene (5 bases). Germline V gene data show CDR1 as SGHRS and CDR2 as YFSETQ. The CDR3 is made up of 13 amino acids. Trimming pared 0 bases from V and 3 bases from J, leaving 6 bases between. The CDR3 coding sequence is TGCGCCAGCAGCTTGGGAGGGAAAGAGACCCAGTACTTC. Amino acids: CASSLGGKETQYF. Full variable domain (rest looked up from reference TRBV5-1 and TRBJ2-5): KAGVTQTPRYLIKTRGQQVTLSCSPISGHRSVSWYQQTPGQGLQFLFEYFSETQRNKGNFPGRFSGRQFSNSRSEMNVSTLELGDSALYLCASSLGGKETQYFGPGTRLLVL.

The gene calls are TRBV5-1 and TRBJ2-5, with D possibly being TRBD1 (6 bases). This CDR3 contains 15 residues. The germline CDR1 and CDR2 sequences are SGHRS and YFSETQ. V gave up 2 bases and J gave up 5 bases, with 16 bases separating them. The CDR3 coding sequence is TGCGCCAGCAGCTTTAGGGCAGGGGTGCTGGAGACCCAGTACTTC. The encoded protein is CASSFRAGVLETQYF.

This chain links TRBV7-2 with TRBJ2-1, with TRBD2 identical over 14 bases. The CDR3 runs 15 residues. Germline V gene sequence: CDR1 SGHTA, CDR2 FQGNSA. V lost 3 bases, J lost 9 bases, and 4 bases stayed unmatched. CDR3 nucleotide sequence: TGTGCCAGCAGCTTGGGGACTAGCGGGGGTCGTGAGCAGTTCTTC. It is translated as CASSLGTSGGREQFF.

In regard to this clone: One end of the junction does not line up with germline, which may come from a read error. The V gene is TRBV20-1, the J gene TRBJ2-3, with 7 bases fitting TRBD1. The CDR3 runs 11 residues. Per the germline V gene, CDR1 is DFQATT and CDR2 is SNEGSKA (reference sequence). The CDR3: CSAHGTATQYF. CDR3 sequence (DNA): TGCAGTGCCCACGGGACAGCTACGCAGTATTTT.

This clone was seen only once. The chain uses TRBV7-9 and TRBJ1-2, with 7 bases matching TRBD1. Germline trimming cut 3 bases from V and 5 bases from J; bases unmatched to any gene: 3. The germline V gene encodes CDR1 SEHNR and CDR2 FQNEAQ (reference sequence). This CDR3 region has 13 residues. The CDR3 DNA reads TGTGCCAGCAGCTTCTCACAGGGGTATGGCTACACCTTC. Its translation is CASSFSQGYGYTF.